This T cell receptor (beta chain) was identified in a study of shared clonotypes between healthy human individuals. Study as a whole: The study used three CD4 naive, three CD4 memory, two CD8 naive and one CD8 memory plate per donor. Overall study findings and caveats: Sharing across four donors was highest in naive CD4 (roughly 5%) and lowest in memory CD8 (roughly 0.4%). In contrast to clonotypes shared by all four donors, non-shared clonotypes had lower generation probabilities. It was anticipated that sequencing depth would influence how many clonotypes donors shared.

Assay used: immunoSEQ multiplex PCR; TCRdb lists only in-frame clones, some missing. The repertoire includes about 800,000 clones, 96% of them detected once, and roughly 0.23% sits in the top ten. Comments on this clone: Antigen specificity is unknown.

CDR3 length equals 15 residues. V was cut by 1 base and J by 5 bases, with 12 bases left in between. Per the germline V gene, CDR1 is MDHEN and CDR2 is SYDVKM. Naive CD8 populations comprised CD45RO-negative cells positively selected for CCR7, excluding terminally differentiated effector memory CD45RA+ cells. J is TRBJ2-1 and V is TRBV28; D is perhaps TRBD2 (5 bases). The specimen sequenced was naive CD8+ T cells sorted from blood. This sequence originates from a man aged 30 to 39 in good health. CDR3: CASSLYSDPNNEQFF. The CDR3 DNA is TGTGCCAGCAGTTTATATAGCGACCCGAACAATGAGCAGTTCTTC.